These 17 T cell receptor beta chains were all obtained from the same sample, sequenced in a study of T cell responses to AZD1222 COVID-19 vaccine (dated by TCRdb to the early 2020s). Explained via the paper, the time point label denotes: baseline before first vaccination. The library was generated by the immunoSEQ multiplex PCR assay. What TCRdb holds here is the immuneACCESS table cut down to in-frame rearrangements. Part of the clones is not present; checked against another copy, under half of the missing clones reflect an unresolved V gene, and the others are unexplained. This sample gives about 140,000 clones in total; 85% to 95% of them show up just once. The ten top clones hold 2.8% of the sample. The sample here was peripheral blood, taken on day 0 of AZD1222 vaccination. The source of these receptors is an adult in good health.

The J gene is TRBJ2-5, the V gene TRBV7-3; a possible D gene is TRBD2 (6 bases). V was shortened by 3 bases and J by 5 bases, with 16 bases between the two germline ends. This CDR3 comprises 15 residues. Germline CDR1 reads SGHTA; CDR2 reads FQGTGA. The CDR3 nucleotides read TGTGCCAGCAGCTTCGGGGGATCAAGAGGGGAGACCCAGTACTTC. This translates into CASSFGGSRGETQYF.

In this sample, this clone turned up a few times. This chain connects TRBV6-2 or TRBV6-3 to TRBJ2-7; possibly TRBD1 for D (5 bases). The CDR3 covers 15 residues. V was shortened by 2 bases and J by 5 bases, with 16 bases between the two germline ends. Germline CDR1 is MNHEY and CDR2 is SVGEGT. As DNA, the CDR3 is TGTGCCAGCAGTTACATACAGGCATCATCTCACGAGCAGTACTTC. This gives the protein CASSYIQASSHEQYF.

The table lists this clone with a few counts. V and J are TRBV10-1 and TRBJ2-2; D not resolved. The CDR3 has 13 amino acids. Trimming took 1 base from V and 4 from J, leaving 4 bases between them. Germline lookup yields CDR1 WNHNN and CDR2 SYGVQD (reference sequence). CDR3 sequence: CASSELVTGELFF. CDR3 nucleotides: TGCGCCAGCAGTGAGTTGGTCACCGGGGAGCTGTTTTTT.

This clone was recorded once. The chain has TRBV4-2 and TRBJ1-2; tentative D call: TRBD1 (5 bases). Germline V gene data show CDR1 as LGHNA and CDR2 as YNFKEQ. This CDR3 spans 13 amino acids. V was trimmed by 0 bases and J by 5 bases, leaving 7 bases between them. The CDR3 protein is CASSQEGRYGYTF. The CDR3 DNA reads TGTGCCAGCAGCCAAGAGGGGCGGTATGGCTACACCTTC.

The genes are TRBV5-1 and TRBJ1-3; D is unclear. Trimming pared 1 base from V and 1 base from J, leaving 9 bases between. CDR3 length: 15 residues. CDR1 and CDR2 (germline): SGHRS, YFSETQ. The CDR3 region is CASSLNPGSGNTIYF. The CDR3 nucleotides read TGCGCCAGCAGCTTGAATCCGGGTTCTGGAAACACCATATATTTT.

The chain is built from TRBV5-1 and TRBJ2-5; possibly TRBD1 for D (6 bases). V was cut by 5 bases and J by 1 base, with 12 bases left in between. Germline V gene sequence: CDR1 SGHRS, CDR2 YFSETQ. The CDR3 totals 14 residues. This CDR3 reads CASRPGTFQETQYF. The CDR3 DNA reads as TGCGCCAGCAGGCCAGGGACATTCCAAGAGACCCAGTACTTC.

The CDR3 bases are TGTGCCAGCAGCCTGCGGTCACCCCTCCACTTT. This gives the protein CASSLRSPLHF. The rearrangement joins TRBV5-8 to TRBJ1-6; no clear D gene. V lost 4 bases to trimming and J lost 10 bases, with 6 bases between them. The CDR3 contains 11 residues. Germline CDR1 SGHTS, CDR2 YDEGEE.

V is TRBV5-1 and J is TRBJ2-3, with TRBD2 identical over 10 bases. The V segment lost 0 bases and the J segment 5 bases; nucleotides outside the gene matches: 6. This CDR3 contains 16 residues. Germline V gene lookup returns CDR1 SGHRS and CDR2 YFSETQ. The CDR3: CASSLGQLAGKDTQYF. CDR3 DNA: TGCGCCAGCAGCTTGGGGCAACTAGCGGGGAAAGATACGCAGTATTTT. The full variable domain, in which reference TRBV5-1 and TRBJ2-3 provide the parts outside the CDR3, is KAGVTQTPRYLIKTRGQQVTLSCSPISGHRSVSWYQQTPGQGLQFLFEYFSETQRNKGNFPGRFSGRQFSNSRSEMNVSTLELGDSALYLCASSLGQLAGKDTQYFGPGTRLTVL.

V is TRBV7-3 and J is TRBJ2-5; weak D call: TRBD1 (6 bases). With 5 bases removed from V and 2 bases from J, the gap between germline ends came to 9 bases. This CDR3 spans 13 amino acids. Germline lookup yields CDR1 SGHTA and CDR2 FQGTGA. The chain's CDR3 is CASSQDRQETQYF. Here the CDR3 DNA reads TGTGCCAGCAGCCAAGACAGGCAAGAGACCCAGTACTTC.

The chain carries TRBV28 and TRBJ2-3; D is unclear. The ends were cut back, 4 bases at V and 6 bases at J, with 11 bases in the middle. The CDR3 extends over 13 amino acids. From germline, CDR1 is MDHEN and CDR2 SYDVKM. The CDR3 sequence is CASSSPLLDTQYF. CDR3 nucleotides: TGTGCCAGCAGTTCCCCACTGTTGGATACGCAGTATTTT. Looking up the rest from reference TRBV28 and TRBJ2-3 gives the full variable domain: DVKVTQSSRYLVKRTGEKVFLECVQDMDHENMFWYRQDPGLGLRLIYFSYDVKMKEKGDIPEGYSVSREKKERFSLILESASTNQTSMYLCASSSPLLDTQYFGPGTRLTVL.

The V gene is TRBV4-1, the J gene TRBJ1-1; D gene ambiguous. The germline gives CDR1 MGHRA, CDR2 YSYEKL. Trimming shortened V by 0 bases and J by 3 bases, and 8 bases separated the two germline ends. CDR3 length equals 14 residues. CDR3 sequence: CASSQDQSYTEAFF. The DNA for the CDR3 is TGCGCCAGCAGCCAAGATCAGAGTTACACTGAAGCTTTCTTT.

Turning to this clone: Other DNA sequences in the sample encode the same CDR3. The genes are TRBV9 and TRBJ2-7; 7 bases map to TRBD1. After removal of 0 bases from V and 3 bases from J, the junction contained 3 bases not matched to a gene. The germline CDR1 and CDR2 sequences are SGDLS and YYNGEE. This CDR3 region has 14 residues. The DNA for the CDR3 is TGTGCCAGCAGCGTAGGACAGGGAGACTACGAGCAGTACTTC. Translated, it gives CASSVGQGDYEQYF.

The chain couples TRBV4-3 to TRBJ1-5; maybe TRBD1 (5 bases). The CDR3 totals 14 residues. Germline V lookup: CDR1 LGHNA, CDR2 YSLEER. Trimming took 4 bases from V and 7 from J, leaving 14 bases between them. CDR3 DNA: TGCGCCAGCAGCCCAACGGGGGGTGGGCAGCCCCAGCATTTT. Translated: CASSPTGGGQPQHF.

This clone was observed a single time. The genes are TRBV7-8 and TRBJ1-1, with a tentative D call TRBD1 (5 bases). The CDR3 runs 13 residues. V dropped 2 bases and J dropped 3 bases, with 7 bases sitting between them. From germline, CDR1 is SGHVS and CDR2 FQNEAQ. The CDR3 here is CASSLLRDTEAFF. For the CDR3, the DNA is TGTGCCAGCAGCTTACTCAGGGACACTGAAGCTTTCTTT.

J is TRBJ1-2 and V is TRBV2, with D tentatively TRBD1 (5 bases). Trimming cost V 7 bases and J 3 bases, with 15 bases left between them. The CDR3 length is 14 residues. Germline CDR1 is SNHLY and CDR2 is FYNNEI. The CDR3 is CASIGRGTYYGYTF. The CDR3 DNA follows: TGTGCCAGCATCGGTAGGGGTACCTACTATGGCTACACCTTC.

The V call is TRBV3-1 (or the pseudogene TRBV3-2), the J call TRBJ1-1; the D gene is possibly TRBD1 (6 bases). The V end lost 0 bases, the J end lost 3 bases, and 11 bases lay between the germline ends. CDR1 is LGHDT, CDR2 YNNKEL, per germline (reference sequence). This CDR3 spans 15 amino acids. The CDR3 coding sequence is TGTGCCAGCAGCCAAGATAGGGGGGCGGACACTGAAGCTTTCTTT. Amino acid sequence: CASSQDRGADTEAFF.

V and J are TRBV28 and TRBJ1-2; 8 nucleotides match TRBD1. The CDR3 is made up of 16 amino acids. V lost 6 bases, J lost 4 bases, and 13 bases stayed unmatched. Germline lookup yields CDR1 MDHEN and CDR2 SYDVKM. Here the CDR3 DNA reads TGTGCCAGCAGCCTGACAGGGGAAGGGTTAGGCTATGGCTACACCTTC. Protein product: CASSLTGEGLGYGYTF.